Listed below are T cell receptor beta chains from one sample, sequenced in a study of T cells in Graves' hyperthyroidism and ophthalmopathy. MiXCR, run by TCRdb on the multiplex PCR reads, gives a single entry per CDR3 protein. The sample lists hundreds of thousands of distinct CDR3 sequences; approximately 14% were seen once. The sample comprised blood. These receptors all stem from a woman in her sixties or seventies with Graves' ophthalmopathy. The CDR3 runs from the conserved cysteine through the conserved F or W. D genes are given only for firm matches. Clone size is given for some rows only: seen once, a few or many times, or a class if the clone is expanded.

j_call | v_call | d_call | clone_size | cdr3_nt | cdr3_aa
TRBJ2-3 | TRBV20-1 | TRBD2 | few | TGCAGTTCCTTAGCGGGAGGGCCCACAGATACGCAGTATTTT | CSSLAGGPTDTQYF
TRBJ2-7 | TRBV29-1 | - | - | TGCAGCGTCGCGGGGAGGAGCGGTAGCTACGAGCAGTACTTC | CSVAGRSGSYEQYF
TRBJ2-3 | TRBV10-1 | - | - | TGCGCCAGCAGTGAGACTTACGGGGGCAGGGCGGGAGATACGCAGTATTTT | CASSETYGGRAGDTQYF
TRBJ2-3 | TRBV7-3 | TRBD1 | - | TGTGCCAGCAGCATAGGACAGGGACCAGATACGCAGTATTTT | CASSIGQGPDTQYF
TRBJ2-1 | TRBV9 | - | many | TGTGCCAGCAGCGAAACTAGTCCCTACAATGAGCAGTTCTTC | CASSETSPYNEQFF
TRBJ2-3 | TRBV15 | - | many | TGTGCCACCAGGGACCCTAGCACAGATACGCAGTATTTT | CATRDPSTDTQYF
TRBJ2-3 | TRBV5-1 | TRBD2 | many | TGCGCCAGCAGCTATGCCGGGACTAGCGGTAGCACAGATACGCAGTATTTT | CASSYAGTSGSTDTQYF
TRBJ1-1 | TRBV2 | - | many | TGTGCCAGCAGTACAGGGTTAGCCACTGAAGCTTTCTTT | CASSTGLATEAFF
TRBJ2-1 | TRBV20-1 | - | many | TGCAGTGTACAGCGGAATGAGCAGTTCTTC | CSVQRNEQFF
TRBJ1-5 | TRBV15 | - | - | TGTGCCACCAGCAGGTCCGTGAATCAGCCCCAGCATTTT | CATSRSVNQPQHF
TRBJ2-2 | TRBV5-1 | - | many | TGCGCCAGCAGCTTGGCCGTAAGGCAGGGGGGCACCGGGGAGCTGTTTTTT | CASSLAVRQGGTGELFF
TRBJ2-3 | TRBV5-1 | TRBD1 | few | TGCGCCAGCAGCCATAGACCATCGACAGGGGAGACCACAGATACGCAGTATTTT | CASSHRPSTGETTDTQYF
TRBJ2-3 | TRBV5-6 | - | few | TGTGCCAGCAGCTTTCTGCGAGATACGCAGTATTTT | CASSFLRDTQYF
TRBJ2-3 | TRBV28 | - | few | TGTGCCAGCAGCAGGGCAGGCACAGATACGCAGTATTTT | CASSRAGTDTQYF
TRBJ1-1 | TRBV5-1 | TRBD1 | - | TGCGCCAGCAGCCGGACAGGGGAGGGTGAAGCTTTCTTT | CASSRTGEGEAFF
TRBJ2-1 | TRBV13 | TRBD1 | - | TGTGCCAGCAGCTTAGGCCGGGGGACAGGGAAGTTCTTC | CASSLGRGTGKFF
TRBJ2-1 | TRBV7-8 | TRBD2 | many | TGTGCCAGCAGCCAGGCGGGAGCGGGAGAGCAGTTCTTC | CASSQAGAGEQFF
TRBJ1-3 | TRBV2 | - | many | TGTGCCAGCAGTCCAGACAGGAGGGGAAACACCATATATTTT | CASSPDRRGNTIYF
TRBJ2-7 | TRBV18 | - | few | TGTGCCAGCTCACCGCAGACCCTCCGGACGTCCTCCTACGAGCAGTACTTC | CASSPQTLRTSSYEQYF
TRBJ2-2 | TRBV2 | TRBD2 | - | TGTGCCAGCAGAGCTACTAGCGGGAGAGGGAACACCGGGGAGCTGTTTTTT | CASRATSGRGNTGELFF
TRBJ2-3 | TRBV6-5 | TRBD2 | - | TGTGCCAGCAGTTTAGTAGCGGGAGAATCAGATACGCAGTATTTT | CASSLVAGESDTQYF
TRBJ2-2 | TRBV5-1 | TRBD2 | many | TGCGCCAGCAGCTTGGAGGCAGGGGGACTAGCAGTCACCGGGGAGCTGTTTTTT | CASSLEAGGLAVTGELFF
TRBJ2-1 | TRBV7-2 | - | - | TGTGCCAGCGGTCGTGCCGGGGTAGCGGAAAACAATGAGCAGTTCTTC | CASGRAGVAENNEQFF
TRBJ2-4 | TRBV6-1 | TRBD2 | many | TGTGCCAGCAGTTACGACGCTACGGGGGGTCGAATTCAGTACTTC | CASSYDATGGRIQYF
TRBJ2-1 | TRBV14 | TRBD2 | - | TGTGCCAGCAGCCAGCGACTAGCGGGTTTCTCCTACAATGAGCAGTTCTTC | CASSQRLAGFSYNEQFF
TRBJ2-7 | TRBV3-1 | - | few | TGTGCCAGCAGCCTTCGTAGAGGCGGCGGGAATGCCTACGAGCAGTACTTC | CASSLRRGGGNAYEQYF
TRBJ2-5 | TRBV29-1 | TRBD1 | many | TGCAGCTCCGGGATCGGGACAGGGCTTCAAGAGACCCAGTACTTC | CSSGIGTGLQETQYF
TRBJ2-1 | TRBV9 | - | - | TGTGCCAGCAGCGTTGGGGCTAGCGAGCACAATGAGCAGTTCTTC | CASSVGASEHNEQFF
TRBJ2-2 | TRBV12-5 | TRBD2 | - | TGTGCTAGTGGTTTTGCTAGCGGGAGCGGGACCGGGGAGCTGTTTTTT | CASGFASGSGTGELFF
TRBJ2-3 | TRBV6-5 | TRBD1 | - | TGTGCCAGCAGTTACGGAGGACAGGCAGATACGCAGTATTTT | CASSYGGQADTQYF
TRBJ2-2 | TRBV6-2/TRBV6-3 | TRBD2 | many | TGTGCCAGCAGAATCTCGGGACTAGCGGGCCCCGGGGAGCTGTTTTTT | CASRISGLAGPGELFF
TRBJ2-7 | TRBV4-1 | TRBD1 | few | TGCGCCAGCAGCCAAGACCCGGGACAGGGGGCGTATGAGCAGTACTTC | CASSQDPGQGAYEQYF
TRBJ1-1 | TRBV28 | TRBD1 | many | TGTGCCAGCAGACCCACTCGACAGGGGAACACTGAAGCTTTCTTT | CASRPTRQGNTEAFF
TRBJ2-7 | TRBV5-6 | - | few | TGTGCCAGCAGCTTTCAAAGGTCCGCCTACGAGCAGTACTTC | CASSFQRSAYEQYF
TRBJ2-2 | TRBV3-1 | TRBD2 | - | TGTGCCAGCAGCCAAGTCCCCGGGGGGGGGGCCGGGGAGCTGTTTTTT | CASSQVPGGGAGELFF
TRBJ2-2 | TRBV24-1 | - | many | TGTGCCACCAGTGATTTAAGAGGGGACGCGAACACCGGGGAGCTGTTTTTT | CATSDLRGDANTGELFF
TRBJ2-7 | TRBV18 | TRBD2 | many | TGTGCCAGCTCACCGACTAGCAACCACGAGCAGTACTTC | CASSPTSNHEQYF
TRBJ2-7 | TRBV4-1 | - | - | TGCGCCAGCAGCGACTCAGGAGGATCCTACGAGCAGTACTTC | CASSDSGGSYEQYF
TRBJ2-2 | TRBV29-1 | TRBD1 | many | TGCAGCGCACGGACAGGGGGATACACCGGGGAGCTGTTTTTT | CSARTGGYTGELFF
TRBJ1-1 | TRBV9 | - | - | TGTGCCAGCAGCGTTAAGGGGGAGGGCACTGAAGCTTTCTTT | CASSVKGEGTEAFF
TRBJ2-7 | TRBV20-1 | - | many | TGCAGTGCTAGAGACCCAGCGTCTTGGGACGAGCAGTACTTC | CSARDPASWDEQYF
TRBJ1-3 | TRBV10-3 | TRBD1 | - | TGTGCCATCAGTGCCACCACAGGGGGTGGAAACACCATATATTTT | CAISATTGGGNTIYF
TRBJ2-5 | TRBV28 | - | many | TGTGCCAGCAGTTTCCGGGGGACCCTGGGGACCCAGTACTTC | CASSFRGTLGTQYF
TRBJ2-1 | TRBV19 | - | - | TGTGCCAGTAGGGTTACGGGGGAGGCTTACAATGAGCAGTTCTTC | CASRVTGEAYNEQFF
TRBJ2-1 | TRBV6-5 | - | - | TGTGCCAGCAAGGGCGGGGCGGGTGAGCAGTTCTTC | CASKGGAGEQFF
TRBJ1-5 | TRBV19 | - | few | TGTGCCAGTAGCCAGACAGTTAGCAATCAGCCCCAGCATTTT | CASSQTVSNQPQHF
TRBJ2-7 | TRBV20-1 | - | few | TGCAGTGCCCGAGGCTGGGTGGGCTACGAGCAGTACTTC | CSARGWVGYEQYF
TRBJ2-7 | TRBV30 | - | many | TGTGCCTGGAGTGCAGGGAGGTCCTACGAGCAGTACTTC | CAWSAGRSYEQYF
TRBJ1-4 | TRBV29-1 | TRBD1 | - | TGCAGCGTTCGACAGGGTTTAACGACTAATGAAAAACTGTTTTTT | CSVRQGLTTNEKLFF
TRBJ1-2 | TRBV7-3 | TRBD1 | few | TGTGCCAGCAGCGCGACAGGGGAGGAGGAAGGCTACACCTTC | CASSATGEEEGYTF
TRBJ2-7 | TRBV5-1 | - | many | TGTGCCAGCAGCCTCCCCTCCTACGAGCAGTACTTC | CASSLPSYEQYF
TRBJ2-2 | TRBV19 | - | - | TGTGCCACCACGGGAAGTTACACCGGGGAGCTGTTTTTT | CATTGSYTGELFF
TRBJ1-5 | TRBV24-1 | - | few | TGTGCCACCAGTGAATCGGGGTACAGTCAGCCCCAGCATTTT | CATSESGYSQPQHF
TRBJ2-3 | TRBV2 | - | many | TGTGCCAGCCTGAGCTGGGGTAGCACAGATACGCAGTATTTT | CASLSWGSTDTQYF
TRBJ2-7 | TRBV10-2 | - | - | TGCGCCAGCGAGACGGACTCCTACGAGCAGTACTTC | CASETDSYEQYF
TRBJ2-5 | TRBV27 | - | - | TGTGCCAGCAGCTTGGAAGGGACCCTCCAAGAGACCCAGTACTTC | CASSLEGTLQETQYF
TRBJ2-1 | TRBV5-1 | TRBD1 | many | TGCGCCAGCAGGCCTGGGACAGGGAGCAATGAGCAGTTCTTC | CASRPGTGSNEQFF
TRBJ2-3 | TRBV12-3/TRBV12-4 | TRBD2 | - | TGTGCCAGCAGGGGACTAGCGGGCCTAGGGACAGATACGCAGTATTTT | CASRGLAGLGTDTQYF
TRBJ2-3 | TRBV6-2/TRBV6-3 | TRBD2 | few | TGTGCCAGCAGTTACTTTGTTGGCCCGGGACTAGCGGCTAGCACAGATACGCAGTATTTT | CASSYFVGPGLAASTDTQYF
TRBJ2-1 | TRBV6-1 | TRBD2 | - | TGTGCCAGCGCCCTCCGGGAGGGGTACAATGAGCAGTTCTTC | CASALREGYNEQFF